A single sample gave rise to the 30 T cell receptor beta chains below, sequenced in a study of T cell responses to AZD1222 COVID-19 vaccine. TCRdb's copy holds only in-frame clones and misses some; the assay was immunoSEQ multiplex PCR. The sample records 120,000 or so clones, more than 70% being singletons. This material consisted of peripheral blood, taken on day 0 of AZD1222 vaccination. Receptor source: an adult in good health.

The chain has TRBV2 and TRBJ2-1; unclear D gene. The ends were cut back, 2 bases at V and 2 bases at J, with 10 bases in the middle. Germline lookup yields CDR1 SNHLY and CDR2 FYNNEI. This CDR3 region has 15 residues. The CDR3 is CASSETRSPYNEQFF. DNA for the CDR3: TGTGCCAGCAGTGAAACCAGATCGCCCTACAATGAGCAGTTCTTC.

V usage is TRBV7-2 and J usage is TRBJ1-5; D is perhaps TRBD1 (5 bases). The V gene's germline CDR1 is SGHTA and CDR2 FQGNSA. Trimming took 2 bases from V and 3 from J, leaving 14 bases between them. CDR3 length: 16 amino acids. CDR3 sequence reads: CASSLHRTRANQPQHF. The CDR3 coding sequence is TGTGCCAGCAGCTTACACAGGACAAGGGCCAATCAGCCCCAGCATTTT.

The chain has TRBV7-8 and TRBJ1-2; D gene uncertain. Per germline, CDR1 SGHVS and CDR2 FQNEAQ. Trimming cost V 1 base and J 8 bases, with 17 bases left between them. This CDR3 contains 15 residues. The CDR3 sequence: CASSLGDAGLAGYTF. CDR3 nucleotides: TGTGCCAGCAGCTTAGGTGATGCTGGGTTGGCCGGCTACACCTTC. Full variable domain (rest looked up from reference TRBV7-8 and TRBJ1-2): GAGVSQSPRYKVAKRGQDVALRCDPISGHVSLFWYQQALGQGPEFLTYFQNEAQLDKSGLPSDRFFAERPEGSVSTLKIQRTQQEDSAVYLCASSLGDAGLAGYTFGSGTRLTVV.

The V call is TRBV5-4, the J call TRBJ2-3; D tentatively fits TRBD1 or TRBD2 (5 bases each). The CDR3 sequence is 15 residues long. Trimming stripped 5 bases from V and 0 bases from J, with 13 bases between. Germline CDR1 reads SGHNT; CDR2 reads YYREEE (reference sequence). This CDR3 is CASSSGTASTDTQYF. As DNA, the CDR3 is TGTGCCAGCAGTTCCGGGACGGCTAGCACAGATACGCAGTATTTT.

The V call is TRBV6-2 or TRBV6-3, the J call TRBJ2-7; the D call may be TRBD1 or TRBD2 (5 bases each). V was pared by 0 bases and J by 2 bases, with 14 bases between. Germline V gene data show CDR1 as MNHEY and CDR2 as SVGEGT. CDR3 size: 16 residues. The DNA of the CDR3 is TGTGCCAGCAGTTACTCGAGGGGCATACTAACCTACGAGCAGTACTTC. Translating it yields CASSYSRGILTYEQYF.

V gene TRBV12-3 or TRBV12-4 combines with J gene TRBJ2-6; D call uncertain. The CDR3 spans 13 residues. With 3 bases removed from V and 17 bases from J, the gap between germline ends came to 17 bases. CDR3 DNA: TGTGCCAGCAGTTTGGATTTCCCCTCTGTTATGACTTTC. Encoded protein: CASSLDFPSVMTF.

J is TRBJ1-2 and V is TRBV7-2; 7 bases match TRBD1. J was trimmed by 4 bases and V by 2 bases; bases with no gene match: 19. Germline lookup yields CDR1 SGHTA and CDR2 FQGNSA. The CDR3 sequence is 19 residues long. The chain's CDR3 is CASSLRVGTAQGGIYGYTF. CDR3 sequence (DNA): TGTGCCAGCAGCTTAAGGGTCGGGACAGCCCAGGGAGGGATCTATGGCTACACCTTC.

This rearrangement joins TRBV9 to TRBJ1-1; D is unresolved. V shed 6 bases and J shed 4 bases, with 16 bases lying between them. The CDR3 is 14 residues long. Germline CDR1 SGDLS, CDR2 YYNGEE. The CDR3 here is CASNPGGSGTEAFF. The CDR3 DNA follows: TGTGCCAGCAACCCCGGTGGGTCCGGCACTGAAGCTTTCTTT.

The chain employs TRBV3-1 (or the pseudogene TRBV3-2) and TRBJ1-2, with 10 bases matching TRBD1. CDR3 size: 15 residues. The V gene end was trimmed by 0 bases and the J gene end by 5 bases; junction bases not matched to a gene: 3. Looked up from germline, CDR1 is LGHDT and CDR2 is YNNKEL (reference sequence). The CDR3 nucleotides read TGTGCCAGCAGCCAAGATGGGGACAGGGGTTATGGCTACACCTTC. Residues: CASSQDGDRGYGYTF.

This chain connects TRBV4-1 to TRBJ1-1; 7 nucleotides line up with TRBD1. After removal of 3 bases from V and 4 bases from J, the junction contained 5 bases not matched to a gene. Germline lookup yields CDR1 MGHRA and CDR2 YSYEKL. The CDR3 loop spans 14 amino acids. CDR3 sequence reads: CASSHLDRATEAFF. DNA of the CDR3: TGCGCCAGCAGCCACCTAGACAGGGCCACTGAAGCTTTCTTT.

The CDR3 reads CAISDETGDQPQHF. The CDR3 DNA follows: TGTGCCATCAGTGACGAGACAGGGGATCAGCCCCAGCATTTT. The chain recombines TRBV10-3 with TRBJ1-5, with TRBD1 matching over 8 bases. This CDR3 contains 14 residues. V shed 3 bases and J 5 bases; nucleotides not matched to a gene: 3. Germline values: CDR1 ENHRY, CDR2 SYGVKD.

The V call is TRBV7-9, the J call TRBJ2-5, with D possibly TRBD1 on 7 matching bases. From germline, CDR1 is SEHNR and CDR2 FQNEAQ (reference sequence). This CDR3 is built from 14 residues. Trimming cost V 5 bases and J 4 bases, with 14 bases left between them. CDR3 bases: TGTGCCAGCAGCGACAACAGGGGAGGAGAGACCCAGTACTTC. This codes for CASSDNRGGETQYF. Variable domain in full (rest from reference TRBV7-9 and TRBJ2-5): DTGVSQNPRHKITKRGQNVTFRCDPISEHNRLYWYRQTLGQGPEFLTYFQNEAQLEKSRLLSDRFSAERPKGSFSTLEIQRTEQGDSAMYLCASSDNRGGETQYFGPGTRLLVL.

The gene calls are TRBV10-2 and TRBJ1-2; no firm D call. Germline V gene data show CDR1 as WSHSY and CDR2 as SAAADI. Trimming cost V 3 bases and J 14 bases, with 16 bases left between them. This CDR3 has 12 residues. CDR3 DNA: TGCGCCAGCAGTGATCGCGGGCCCGGGCAAACCTTC. It codes for CASSDRGPGQTF.

The chain employs TRBV28 and TRBJ1-4, with unresolved D. The germline V gene has CDR1 MDHEN and CDR2 SYDVKM. The CDR3 length is 12 residues. The chain's CDR3 is CASRRVNEKLFF. CDR3 nucleotide sequence: TGTGCTTCCCGGAGGGTAAATGAAAAACTGTTTTTT. The full variable domain, with the rest looked up from reference TRBV28 and TRBJ1-4, is DVKVTQSSRYLVKRTGEKVFLECVQDMDHENMFWYRQDPGLGLRLIYFSYDVKMKEKGDIPEGYSVSREKKERFSLILESASTNQTSMYLCASRRVNEKLFFGSGTQLSVL.

The rearrangement uses TRBV5-1 and TRBJ2-2, with TRBD2 matching over 7 bases. The length of the CDR3 is 16 residues. The germline CDR1 and CDR2 sequences are SGHRS and YFSETQ. V trimming: 1 base; J trimming: 0 bases; junction bases outside the gene matches: 3. This CDR3 reads CASSLWRGSNTGELFF. Here the CDR3 DNA reads TGCGCCAGCAGCTTGTGGCGGGGGTCGAACACCGGGGAGCTGTTTTTT.

This clone showed up just a few times. This chain uses TRBV14 with TRBJ1-2, with 8 bases that match TRBD1. Germline lookup yields CDR1 SGHDN and CDR2 FVKESK. This CDR3 is 15 amino acids long. Trimming cost V 4 bases and J 8 bases; bases outside gene matches: 12. The CDR3 DNA follows: TGTGCCAGCAGCCCGGCCGGACAGGGTCGGATAGGCTACACCTTC. Protein sequence: CASSPAGQGRIGYTF.

This rearrangement joins TRBV5-1 to TRBJ2-1, with 7 bases matching TRBD1. This CDR3 is 12 amino acids long. Germline V gene lookup returns CDR1 SGHRS and CDR2 YFSETQ. V shed 3 bases, J shed 8 bases, and the junction held 2 bases outside the gene matches. In DNA, the CDR3 is TGCGCCAGCAGCTATCAGGGGGATGAGCAGTTCTTC. Amino acid sequence: CASSYQGDEQFF. The whole variable domain, filled in from reference TRBV5-1 and TRBJ2-1, reads KAGVTQTPRYLIKTRGQQVTLSCSPISGHRSVSWYQQTPGQGLQFLFEYFSETQRNKGNFPGRFSGRQFSNSRSEMNVSTLELGDSALYLCASSYQGDEQFFGPGTRLTVL.

The chain links TRBV19 to TRBJ1-4; TRBD1 matches 7 bases. Looked up from germline, CDR1 is LNHDA and CDR2 is SQIVND (reference sequence). Trimming cost V 7 bases and J 3 bases; bases outside gene matches: 5. This CDR3 spans 14 amino acids. CDR3: CASIAGTANEKLFF. The CDR3 DNA is TGTGCCAGTATAGCGGGGACAGCTAATGAAAAACTGTTTTTT.

The chain's CDR3 is CASSEPQGTRQPQHF. The CDR3 coding sequence is TGTGCCAGCAGTGAACCACAGGGTACGCGGCAGCCCCAGCATTTT. The genes are TRBV6-1 and TRBJ1-5; D is possibly TRBD1 (6 bases). Trimming cost V 2 bases and J 7 bases, with 15 bases left between them. Looked up from germline, CDR1 is MNHNS and CDR2 is SASEGT. The CDR3 contains 15 residues.

The chain carries TRBV5-1 and TRBJ1-6; D is undetermined. The CDR3 spans 15 residues. Trimming removed 0 bases from V and 8 bases from J, with 12 bases in between. The germline V gene has CDR1 SGHRS and CDR2 YFSETQ. This chain's CDR3 is CASSLGTHSDSPLHF. In DNA form, the CDR3 reads TGCGCCAGCAGCTTGGGGACCCACTCGGATTCACCCCTCCACTTT.

The chain links TRBV29-1 to TRBJ2-7, with 9 bases fitting TRBD1. The junction had 6 bases not matched to a gene; V was cut back by 6 bases and J by 3 bases. Per germline, CDR1 SQVTM and CDR2 ANQGSEA. The length of the CDR3 is 13 residues. For the CDR3, the DNA is TGCAGCGTCACGGGACAGGGTGTCTACGAGCAGTACTTC. This translates into CSVTGQGVYEQYF.

This chain joins TRBV7-2 and TRBJ1-1; 7 nucleotides align to TRBD1. Unmatched junction bases numbered 5, after V lost 5 bases and J lost 2 bases. This CDR3 spans 14 amino acids. Per the germline V gene, CDR1 is SGHTA and CDR2 is FQGNSA. The CDR3 here is CASSRQGLNTEAFF. The CDR3 DNA reads TGTGCCAGCAGCAGACAGGGTTTAAACACTGAAGCTTTCTTT.

Here the CDR3 reads CASIPLAGGGTDTQYF. The CDR3 DNA is TGTGCCAGCATCCCCTTAGCGGGGGGAGGCACAGATACGCAGTATTTT. The rearrangement joins TRBV28 to TRBJ2-3, with TRBD2 matching over 10 bases. The germline CDR1 and CDR2 sequences are MDHEN and SYDVKM. CDR3 length equals 16 residues. Losses at the gene ends were 7 bases for V and 1 base for J; bases not matched to a gene: 8.

This clone came up once. In DNA, the CDR3 is TGTGCTAGTGGGAGAGGGAGCGGTAACACCGGGGAGCTGTTTTTT. Translating gives CASGRGSGNTGELFF. The chain combines TRBV12-5 with TRBJ2-2; tentatively, D is TRBD2 (5 bases). CDR3 size: 15 residues. Germline V lookup: CDR1 LGHNT, CDR2 FRNRAP. Trimming cost V 6 bases and J 2 bases, with 13 bases left between them. Drawing the rest from reference TRBV12-5 and TRBJ2-2, the complete variable domain is DARVTQTPRHKVTEMGQEVTMRCQPILGHNTVFWYRQTMMQGLELLAYFRNRAPLDDSGMPKDRFSAEMPDATLATLKIQPSEPRDSAVYFCASGRGSGNTGELFFGEGSRLTVL.

The rearrangement links TRBV5-1 to TRBJ1-2; no definite D call. CDR3 length: 13 amino acids. V was clipped by 4 bases and J by 4 bases, with 11 bases between them. Germline CDR1 and CDR2: SGHRS and YFSETQ. CDR3 DNA sequence: TGCGCCAGCAGCGAACCAAGCCCCTATGGCTACACCTTC. It codes for CASSEPSPYGYTF.

This chain connects TRBV5-4 to TRBJ1-6, with 8 bases aligning to TRBD1. Looked up from germline, CDR1 is SGHNT and CDR2 is YYREEE (reference sequence). The junction had 8 bases not matched to a gene; V was cut back by 4 bases and J by 8 bases. The CDR3 spans 15 residues. CDR3 sequence (DNA): TGTGCCAGCAGCCCGAGGGACAGGTTTGATTCACCCCTCCACTTT. Its translation: CASSPRDRFDSPLHF.

The chain combines TRBV7-2 with TRBJ2-7; 7 bases are shared with TRBD2. The CDR3 is made up of 14 amino acids. The V gene's germline CDR1 is SGHTA and CDR2 FQGNSA. V trimming: 1 base; J trimming: 2 bases; junction bases outside the gene matches: 2. CDR3 DNA sequence: TGTGCCAGCAGCTTAGGGGGACTACCCTACGAGCAGTACTTC. This sequence encodes CASSLGGLPYEQYF.

J is TRBJ2-7 and V is TRBV28; 8 nucleotides align to TRBD1. Germline CDR1 is MDHEN and CDR2 is SYDVKM. This CDR3 region has 14 residues. After removal of 6 bases from V and 2 bases from J, the junction contained 6 bases not matched to a gene. The CDR3 nucleotides are TGTGCCAGCAGGGCGGCAGGGGGCACCTACGAGCAGTACTTC. Protein: CASRAAGGTYEQYF.

This clone was seen more than once but under ten times. This chain connects TRBV7-2 to TRBJ1-2; 11 nucleotides align to TRBD1. The V gene end was trimmed by 5 bases and the J gene end by 2 bases; junction bases not matched to a gene: 4. The CDR3 is 15 residues long. Germline V gene data show CDR1 as SGHTA and CDR2 as FQGNSA. CDR3 nucleotide sequence: TGTGCCAGCAGCCGGACAGGGGGCGTGAACTATGGCTACACCTTC. Its protein is CASSRTGGVNYGYTF.

This chain joins TRBV5-6 and TRBJ2-4; D possibly corresponds to TRBD1 (5 bases). Germline CDR1 SGHDT, CDR2 YYEEEE. Trimming stripped 0 bases from V and 6 bases from J, with 13 bases between. CDR3 length: 15 amino acids. The CDR3 region has the DNA TGTGCCAGCAGCTTGGTCGGTGGGCAGGGAAACATTCAGTACTTC. Its protein product is CASSLVGGQGNIQYF.